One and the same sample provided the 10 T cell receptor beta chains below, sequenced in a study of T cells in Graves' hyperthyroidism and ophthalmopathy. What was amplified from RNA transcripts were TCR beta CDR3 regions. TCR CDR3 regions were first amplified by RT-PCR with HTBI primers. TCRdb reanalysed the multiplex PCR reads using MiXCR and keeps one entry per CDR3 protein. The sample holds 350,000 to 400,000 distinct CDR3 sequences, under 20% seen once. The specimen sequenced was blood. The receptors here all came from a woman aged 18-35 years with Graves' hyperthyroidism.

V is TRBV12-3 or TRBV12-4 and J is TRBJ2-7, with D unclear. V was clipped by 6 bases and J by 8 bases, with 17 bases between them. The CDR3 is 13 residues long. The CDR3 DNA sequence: TGTGCCAGCAGCCCCGGCGGAGATTTAAAGCAGTACTTC. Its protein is CASSPGGDLKQYF.

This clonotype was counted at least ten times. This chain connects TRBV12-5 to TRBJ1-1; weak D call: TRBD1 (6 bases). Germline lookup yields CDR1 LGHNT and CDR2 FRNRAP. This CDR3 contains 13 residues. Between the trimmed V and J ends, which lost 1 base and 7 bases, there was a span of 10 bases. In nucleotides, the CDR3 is TGTGCTAGTGGTTTGGGGACAGACCTTGAAGCTTTCTTT. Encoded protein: CASGLGTDLEAFF.

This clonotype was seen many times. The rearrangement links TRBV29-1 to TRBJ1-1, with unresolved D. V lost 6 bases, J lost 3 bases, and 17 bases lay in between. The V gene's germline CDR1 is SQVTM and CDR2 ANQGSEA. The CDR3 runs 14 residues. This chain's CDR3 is CSVRERTEDTEAFF. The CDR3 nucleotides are TGCAGCGTCCGGGAGAGAACCGAGGACACTGAAGCTTTCTTT.

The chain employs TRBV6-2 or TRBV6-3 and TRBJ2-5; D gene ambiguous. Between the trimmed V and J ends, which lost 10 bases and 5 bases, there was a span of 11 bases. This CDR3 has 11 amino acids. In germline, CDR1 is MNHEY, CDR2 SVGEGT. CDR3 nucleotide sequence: TGTGCCACCGAGGAGTTTGAGACCCAGTACTTC. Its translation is CATEEFETQYF.

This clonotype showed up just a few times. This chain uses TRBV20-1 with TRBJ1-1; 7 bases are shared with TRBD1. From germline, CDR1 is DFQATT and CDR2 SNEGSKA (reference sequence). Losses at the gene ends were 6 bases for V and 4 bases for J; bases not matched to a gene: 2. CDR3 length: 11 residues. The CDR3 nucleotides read TGCAGTGCCACAGGGGTCACTGAAGCTTTCTTT. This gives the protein CSATGVTEAFF.

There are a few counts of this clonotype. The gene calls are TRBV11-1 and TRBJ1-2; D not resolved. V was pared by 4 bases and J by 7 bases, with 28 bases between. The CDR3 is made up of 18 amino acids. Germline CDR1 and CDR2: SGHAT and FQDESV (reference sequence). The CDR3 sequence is CASSSPLVATPTIGGYTF. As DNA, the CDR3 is TGTGCCAGCAGCTCCCCGTTGGTCGCCACCCCTACTATAGGTGGCTACACCTTC.

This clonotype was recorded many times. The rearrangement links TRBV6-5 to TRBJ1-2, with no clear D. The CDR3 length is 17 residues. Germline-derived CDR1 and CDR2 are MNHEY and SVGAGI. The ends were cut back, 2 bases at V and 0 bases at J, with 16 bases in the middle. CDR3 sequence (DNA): TGTGCCAGCAGTTACAAGGAGGCGACACCAGCTAACTATGGCTACACCTTC. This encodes CASSYKEATPANYGYTF.

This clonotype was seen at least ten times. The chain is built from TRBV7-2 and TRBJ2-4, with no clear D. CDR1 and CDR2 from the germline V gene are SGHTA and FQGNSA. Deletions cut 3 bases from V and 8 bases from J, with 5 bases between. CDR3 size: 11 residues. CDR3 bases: TGTGCCAGCAGCTTTGGGTACATTCAGTACTTC. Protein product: CASSFGYIQYF.

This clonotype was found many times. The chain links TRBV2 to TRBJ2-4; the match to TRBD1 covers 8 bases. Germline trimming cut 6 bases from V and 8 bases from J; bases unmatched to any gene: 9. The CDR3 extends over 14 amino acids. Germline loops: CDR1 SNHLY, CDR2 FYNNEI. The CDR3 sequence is CASRYRGNKDIQYF. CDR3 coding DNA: TGTGCCAGCAGGTACAGGGGGAACAAGGACATTCAGTACTTC.

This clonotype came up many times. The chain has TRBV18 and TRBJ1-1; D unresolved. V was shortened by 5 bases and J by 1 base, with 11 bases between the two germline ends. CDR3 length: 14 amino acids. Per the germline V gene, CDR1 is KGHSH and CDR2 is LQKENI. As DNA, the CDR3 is TGTGCCAGCTCAGGCTTATTACAGAACACTGAAGCTTTCTTT. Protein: CASSGLLQNTEAFF.